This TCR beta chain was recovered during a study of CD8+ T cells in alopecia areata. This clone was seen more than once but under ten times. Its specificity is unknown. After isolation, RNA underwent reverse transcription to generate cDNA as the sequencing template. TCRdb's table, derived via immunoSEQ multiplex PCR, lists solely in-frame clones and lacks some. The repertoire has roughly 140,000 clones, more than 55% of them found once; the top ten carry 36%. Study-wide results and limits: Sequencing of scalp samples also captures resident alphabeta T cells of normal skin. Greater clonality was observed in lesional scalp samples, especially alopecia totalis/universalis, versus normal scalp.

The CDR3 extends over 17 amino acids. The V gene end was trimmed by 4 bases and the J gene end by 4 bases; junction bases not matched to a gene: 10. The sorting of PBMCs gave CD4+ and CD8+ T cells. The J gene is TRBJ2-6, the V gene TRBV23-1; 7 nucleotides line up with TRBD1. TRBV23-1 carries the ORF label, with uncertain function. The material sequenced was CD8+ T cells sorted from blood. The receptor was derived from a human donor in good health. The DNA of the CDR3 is TGCGCCAGCAGTCCAGAGGGGGCGCGTCAAGGGGCCAACGTCCTGACTTTC. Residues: CASSPEGARQGANVLTF.